Below, one TCR beta chain is given with its context. The sample belongs to a study of blood T cell repertoires in COVID-19. The ends lost 5 bases at V and 9 bases at J; junction bases unmatched: 3. This CDR3 has 13 residues. Germline V gene lookup returns CDR1 LNHDA and CDR2 SQIVND (reference sequence). Generated by immunoSEQ multiplex PCR, the TCRdb table keeps only in-frame clones and is missing some. This table has around 15,000 clones, approximately 86% appearing once. Sequencing was carried out using peripheral blood. V gene TRBV19 combines with J gene TRBJ1-6, with 8 bases fitting TRBD1. This receptor was taken from a human donor in a cohort sampled during active COVID-19. The CDR3 loop is CASSGQGSSPLHF. CDR3 coding DNA: TGTGCCAGTAGTGGACAGGGTAGTTCACCCCTCCACTTT.